This T cell receptor beta chain was sequenced during a study of molecular identifiers for immune sequencing clone quantification. Germline V gives CDR1 DFQATT, CDR2 SNEGSKA (reference sequence). This CDR3 comprises 13 residues. One entry per CDR3 protein, called by TCRdb with MiXCR from the PCR reads. The table includes nearly 650,000 distinct CDR3 sequences, about 25% detected once. Regarding this clonotype: The antigen remains undetermined. Relative to the germline gene, one junction end is altered; a read error may explain this.

It was from 20,000 to 1,000,000 sorted cells, with 10%, 30% or 50% RNA, that naive CD8 libraries came. Points from the study as a whole: Identical TCR molecules that share a barcode could lead to an underestimation of highly expanded clone sizes. A single cell's spiked Jurkat TCR RNA was reportedly detectable among 900,000 to 1,000,000 naive cells.

V is TRBV20-1 and J is TRBJ2-7; D gene ambiguous. The TCR originated in a human donor in good health. Some libraries in this study had Jurkat cell RNA spiked in. Sequencing used naive CD8+ T cells from blood, with Jurkat cell RNA spiked in. As for subset: FACS-sorted CD8+CD4-CCR7+CD45RA+ naive T cells. The CDR3 here is CGAKRVLFDEQYF. The CDR3 DNA is TGCGGTGCCAAAAGGGTTCTATTCGACGAGCAGTACTTC.